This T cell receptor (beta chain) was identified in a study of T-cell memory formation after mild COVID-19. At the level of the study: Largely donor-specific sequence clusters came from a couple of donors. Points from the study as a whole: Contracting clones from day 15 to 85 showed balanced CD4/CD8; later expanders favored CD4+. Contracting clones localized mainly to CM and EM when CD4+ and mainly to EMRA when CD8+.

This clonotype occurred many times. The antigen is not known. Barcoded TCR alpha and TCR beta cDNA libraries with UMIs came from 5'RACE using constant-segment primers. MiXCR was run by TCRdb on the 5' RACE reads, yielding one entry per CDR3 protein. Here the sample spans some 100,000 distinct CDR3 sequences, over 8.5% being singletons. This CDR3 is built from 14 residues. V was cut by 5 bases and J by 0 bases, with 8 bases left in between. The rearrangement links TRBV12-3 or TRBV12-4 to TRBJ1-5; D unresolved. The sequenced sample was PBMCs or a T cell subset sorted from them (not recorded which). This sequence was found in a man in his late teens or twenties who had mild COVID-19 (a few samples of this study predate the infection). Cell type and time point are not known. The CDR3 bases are TGTGCCAGCAGTCGGACGGATAGCAATCAGCCCCAGCATTTT. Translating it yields CASSRTDSNQPQHF.